The rows below give T cell receptor beta chains drawn from one sample of a study of OX40 agonist ivuxolimab in advanced cancers. Sequencing was performed with immunoSEQ multiplex PCR; in TCRdb, only in-frame clones are kept and a portion is missing. The sample lists just over 95,000 clones, about 85% occurring once. The sequencing here drew on CD4+ or CD8+ T cells sorted from blood, taken in a trial of the OX40 agonist ivuxolimab. The receptors here all came from an adult with an advanced solid tumor such as melanoma, head and neck, liver or kidney cancer. CDR3s include the opening cysteine and the closing phenylalanine or tryptophan. Each record gives: J gene, D gene, V gene, clone size, CDR3 protein, CDR3 DNA. The D gene is left open where the match is weak. Some rows mark clone size as missing; the rest say once, few, many or name a class of expanded clone.

j_gene: TRBJ1-2; d_gene: .; v_gene: TRBV4-3; abundance: .; CDR3aa: CASSQDLPSYGYTF; CDR3nt: TGCGCCAGCAGCCAAGATCTCCCATCCTATGGCTACACCTTC
j_gene: TRBJ1-1; d_gene: .; v_gene: TRBV9; abundance: .; CDR3aa: CASSVGTANTEAFF; CDR3nt: TGTGCCAGCAGCGTAGGGACAGCTAACACTGAAGCTTTCTTT
j_gene: TRBJ1-5; d_gene: .; v_gene: TRBV20-1; abundance: .; CDR3aa: CSAPGTGAQHF; CDR3nt: TGCAGTGCCCCCGGGACGGGGGCCCAGCATTTT
j_gene: TRBJ1-1; d_gene: .; v_gene: TRBV9; abundance: .; CDR3aa: CASSAEGGLENTEAFF; CDR3nt: TGTGCCAGCAGCGCCGAGGGAGGACTAGAGAACACTGAAGCTTTCTTT
j_gene: TRBJ1-5; d_gene: TRBD1; v_gene: TRBV5-6; abundance: .; CDR3aa: CASSTTGGGNQPQHF; CDR3nt: TGTGCCAGCAGCACGACAGGGGGCGGCAATCAGCCCCAGCATTTT
j_gene: TRBJ2-7; d_gene: TRBD2; v_gene: TRBV28; abundance: .; CDR3aa: CASSLLTFRGRTSGRAAEQYF; CDR3nt: TGTGCCAGCAGCTTACTCACATTCCGGGGCAGGACTAGCGGGAGGGCCGCCGAGCAGTACTTC
j_gene: TRBJ2-2; d_gene: TRBD1; v_gene: TRBV2; abundance: few; CDR3aa: CASSEGQGSAGELFF; CDR3nt: TGTGCCAGCAGTGAAGGACAGGGATCGGCCGGGGAGCTGTTTTTT
j_gene: TRBJ2-7; d_gene: .; v_gene: TRBV21-1; abundance: .; CDR3aa: CASSNTGQSYEQYF; CDR3nt: TGTGCCAGCAGCAATACGGGACAGTCCTACGAGCAGTACTTC
j_gene: TRBJ2-7; d_gene: TRBD2; v_gene: TRBV4-1; abundance: once; CDR3aa: CASSQASLAGRADEQYF; CDR3nt: TGCGCCAGCAGCCAAGCTTCTTTAGCGGGGAGGGCAGACGAGCAGTACTTC
j_gene: TRBJ2-5; d_gene: TRBD2; v_gene: TRBV5-6; abundance: .; CDR3aa: CASSLGLAGGETQYF; CDR3nt: TGTGCCAGCAGCTTGGGACTAGCGGGAGGAGAGACCCAGTACTTC
j_gene: TRBJ2-7; d_gene: .; v_gene: TRBV6-1; abundance: .; CDR3aa: CASSESVSYEQYF; CDR3nt: TGTGCCAGCAGTGAGAGTGTCTCCTACGAGCAGTACTTC
j_gene: TRBJ1-6; d_gene: .; v_gene: TRBV28; abundance: .; CDR3aa: CASSSPRIGTDSPLHF; CDR3nt: TGTGCCAGCAGTTCTCCCAGGATAGGGACGGATTCACCCCTCCACTTT
j_gene: TRBJ2-5; d_gene: .; v_gene: TRBV4-3; abundance: few; CDR3aa: CASSQGVGLQETQYF; CDR3nt: TGCGCCAGCAGCCAAGGGGTTGGGCTACAAGAGACCCAGTACTTC
j_gene: TRBJ1-2; d_gene: .; v_gene: TRBV7-2; abundance: .; CDR3aa: CASSPTDGFYGYTF; CDR3nt: TGTGCCAGCAGCCCAACGGACGGGTTCTATGGCTACACCTTC
j_gene: TRBJ1-5; d_gene: .; v_gene: TRBV15; abundance: .; CDR3aa: CATSKEMLVGRLSQPQHF; CDR3nt: TGTGCCACCAGCAAAGAGATGTTGGTCGGACGGCTGAGTCAGCCCCAGCATTTT
j_gene: TRBJ2-7; d_gene: .; v_gene: TRBV7-3; abundance: .; CDR3aa: CASSLPWGGNEQYF; CDR3nt: TGTGCCAGCAGCCTTCCGTGGGGTGGTAACGAGCAGTACTTC
j_gene: TRBJ2-7; d_gene: .; v_gene: TRBV5-4; abundance: .; CDR3aa: CASRRPSGPLLF; CDR3nt: TGTGCCAGCAGACGTCCTTCGGGACCGCTCCTCTTC
j_gene: TRBJ1-4; d_gene: TRBD1; v_gene: TRBV11-2; abundance: .; CDR3aa: CASSLDRGTEKLFF; CDR3nt: TGTGCCAGCAGCCTCGACAGGGGGACTGAAAAACTGTTTTTT
j_gene: TRBJ2-4; d_gene: .; v_gene: TRBV2; abundance: .; CDR3aa: CASRTEKNIQYF; CDR3nt: TGTGCCAGCAGGACAGAGAAAAACATTCAGTACTTC
j_gene: TRBJ1-4; d_gene: .; v_gene: TRBV6-6; abundance: .; CDR3aa: CASSYSEKLFF; CDR3nt: TGTGCCAGCAGTTACAGTGAAAAACTGTTTTTT
j_gene: TRBJ2-1; d_gene: .; v_gene: TRBV18; abundance: .; CDR3aa: CASSPGVSSYNEQFF; CDR3nt: TGTGCCAGCTCACCGGGGGTCAGCTCCTACAATGAGCAGTTCTTC
j_gene: TRBJ1-5; d_gene: .; v_gene: TRBV7-2; abundance: .; CDR3aa: CASGRVGDQPQHF; CDR3nt: TGTGCCAGCGGGAGGGTGGGCGATCAGCCCCAGCATTTT
j_gene: TRBJ2-1; d_gene: .; v_gene: TRBV6-6; abundance: .; CDR3aa: CASSPRLVGPYYEQFF; CDR3nt: TGTGCCAGCAGTCCAAGACTAGTTGGACCTTATTATGAGCAGTTCTTC
j_gene: TRBJ2-1; d_gene: .; v_gene: TRBV6-5; abundance: .; CDR3aa: CASRGGSSYNEQFF; CDR3nt: TGTGCCAGCAGAGGGGGGAGCTCCTACAATGAGCAGTTCTTC
j_gene: TRBJ2-1; d_gene: .; v_gene: TRBV7-8; abundance: .; CDR3aa: CASSLVHPRESHEQFF; CDR3nt: TGTGCCAGCAGCTTAGTTCATCCCCGGGAGTCCCATGAGCAGTTCTTC
j_gene: TRBJ1-1; d_gene: TRBD1; v_gene: TRBV5-1; abundance: .; CDR3aa: CASSLAGGPNTEAFF; CDR3nt: TGCGCCAGCAGCTTGGCAGGGGGCCCGAACACTGAAGCTTTCTTT
j_gene: TRBJ1-1; d_gene: .; v_gene: TRBV27; abundance: .; CDR3aa: CASSLTPGRMNTEAFF; CDR3nt: TGTGCCAGCAGTTTAACACCGGGACGGATGAACACTGAAGCTTTCTTT
j_gene: TRBJ2-1; d_gene: .; v_gene: TRBV9; abundance: few; CDR3aa: CASSGSSGHEQFF; CDR3nt: TGTGCCAGCAGCGGTAGCTCAGGGCATGAGCAGTTCTTC
j_gene: TRBJ2-7; d_gene: TRBD1; v_gene: TRBV10-1; abundance: .; CDR3aa: CASSDSAKTGGRYEQYF; CDR3nt: TGCGCCAGCAGTGACTCCGCGAAGACAGGGGGTCGCTACGAGCAGTACTTC
j_gene: TRBJ1-1; d_gene: .; v_gene: TRBV19; abundance: .; CDR3aa: CASIGGFYSAFF; CDR3nt: TGTGCCAGTATCGGGGGCTTTTACTCGGCTTTCTTT
j_gene: TRBJ2-5; d_gene: .; v_gene: TRBV7-2; abundance: few; CDR3aa: CASSLQGQETQYF; CDR3nt: TGTGCCAGCAGCTTACAGGGGCAAGAGACCCAGTACTTC
j_gene: TRBJ2-7; d_gene: .; v_gene: TRBV5-1; abundance: .; CDR3aa: CASSLAGESDEQYF; CDR3nt: TGCGCCAGCAGCTTGGCGGGCGAGAGCGACGAGCAGTACTTC
j_gene: TRBJ1-1; d_gene: .; v_gene: TRBV11-2; abundance: .; CDR3aa: CASSWVKGGWGTEAFF; CDR3nt: TGTGCCAGCAGCTGGGTCAAGGGGGGCTGGGGCACTGAAGCTTTCTTT
j_gene: TRBJ2-7; d_gene: TRBD1; v_gene: TRBV28; abundance: few; CDR3aa: CASSLSFGTGSYEQYF; CDR3nt: TGTGCCAGCAGCCTAAGTTTTGGGACAGGGAGCTACGAGCAGTACTTC
j_gene: TRBJ1-2; d_gene: .; v_gene: TRBV7-3; abundance: .; CDR3aa: CASSLNGRADGYTF; CDR3nt: TGTGCCAGCAGCTTAAATGGCAGGGCTGATGGCTACACCTTC
j_gene: TRBJ2-5; d_gene: TRBD2; v_gene: TRBV7-8; abundance: few; CDR3aa: CASCGLAGGETQYF; CDR3nt: TGTGCCAGCTGTGGACTAGCGGGAGGCGAGACCCAGTACTTC
j_gene: TRBJ1-1; d_gene: .; v_gene: TRBV6-1; abundance: .; CDR3aa: CASSEGEGEGGTEAFF; CDR3nt: TGTGCCAGCAGTGAAGGGGAGGGCGAAGGGGGCACTGAAGCTTTCTTT
j_gene: TRBJ2-5; d_gene: .; v_gene: TRBV2; abundance: .; CDR3aa: CASSMGLSEETQYF; CDR3nt: TGTGCCAGCAGTATGGGTCTTTCGGAGGAGACCCAGTACTTC
j_gene: TRBJ2-1; d_gene: TRBD2; v_gene: TRBV7-9; abundance: .; CDR3aa: CASRPLGGNEQFF; CDR3nt: TGTGCCAGCAGACCCCTCGGGGGGAATGAGCAGTTCTTC
j_gene: TRBJ1-5; d_gene: .; v_gene: TRBV4-2; abundance: .; CDR3aa: CASSQPDGPQHF; CDR3nt: TGTGCCAGCAGCCAACCCGACGGACCTCAGCATTTT
j_gene: TRBJ2-5; d_gene: .; v_gene: TRBV5-3; abundance: .; CDR3aa: CASSLITGIQETQYF; CDR3nt: TGTGCCAGCAGCTTGATCACCGGGATCCAAGAGACCCAGTACTTC
j_gene: TRBJ2-1; d_gene: TRBD2; v_gene: TRBV7-9; abundance: .; CDR3aa: CASSLGTSVYNEQFF; CDR3nt: TGTGCCAGCAGCTTAGGGACTAGCGTCTACAATGAGCAGTTCTTC
j_gene: TRBJ2-1; d_gene: TRBD1; v_gene: TRBV25-1; abundance: .; CDR3aa: CASSDRTRDRSYNEQFF; CDR3nt: TGTGCCAGCAGTGACCGGACTCGGGACAGGTCCTACAATGAGCAGTTCTTC
j_gene: TRBJ2-7; d_gene: .; v_gene: TRBV30; abundance: .; CDR3aa: CAWSLDMGPPEQYF; CDR3nt: TGTGCCTGGAGTTTAGATATGGGACCACCCGAGCAGTACTTC
j_gene: TRBJ1-1; d_gene: .; v_gene: TRBV7-9; abundance: .; CDR3aa: CASSPLRFWGDMNTEAFF; CDR3nt: TGTGCCAGCAGCCCCCTAAGATTCTGGGGAGACATGAACACTGAAGCTTTCTTT
j_gene: TRBJ2-2; d_gene: .; v_gene: TRBV30; abundance: .; CDR3aa: CAWRESPLAGVPTGELFF; CDR3nt: TGTGCCTGGAGAGAATCCCCCTTAGCAGGGGTACCCACCGGGGAGCTGTTTTTT
j_gene: TRBJ2-7; d_gene: TRBD2; v_gene: TRBV6-5; abundance: .; CDR3aa: CASRLTSHTYEQYF; CDR3nt: TGTGCCAGCAGATTGACTAGCCATACCTACGAGCAGTACTTC
j_gene: TRBJ2-7; d_gene: .; v_gene: TRBV10-3; abundance: .; CDR3aa: CAISDGSSSSYEQYF; CDR3nt: TGTGCCATCAGTGATGGGTCGTCAAGCTCCTACGAGCAGTACTTC
j_gene: TRBJ2-7; d_gene: .; v_gene: TRBV25-1; abundance: .; CDR3aa: CASRSPGDEQYF; CDR3nt: TGTGCCAGCAGAAGCCCAGGGGACGAGCAGTACTTC
j_gene: TRBJ1-4; d_gene: TRBD1; v_gene: TRBV27; abundance: .; CDR3aa: CASSKQGGYEKLFF; CDR3nt: TGTGCCAGCAGTAAACAGGGGGGGTATGAAAAACTGTTTTTT
j_gene: TRBJ2-3; d_gene: .; v_gene: TRBV2; abundance: .; CDR3aa: CASGSMDTQYF; CDR3nt: TGTGCCAGCGGCTCCATGGATACGCAGTATTTT
j_gene: TRBJ2-7; d_gene: .; v_gene: TRBV19; abundance: .; CDR3aa: CASSGGGSSLYEQYF; CDR3nt: TGTGCCAGTAGTGGGGGGGGCTCCTCGCTCTACGAGCAGTACTTC
j_gene: TRBJ2-1; d_gene: TRBD1; v_gene: TRBV30; abundance: .; CDR3aa: CAWETDRSSYNEQFF; CDR3nt: TGTGCCTGGGAGACGGACAGGAGCTCCTACAATGAGCAGTTCTTC
j_gene: TRBJ1-2; d_gene: TRBD1; v_gene: TRBV28; abundance: .; CDR3aa: CASSWAGTVYGYTF; CDR3nt: TGTGCCAGCAGTTGGGCCGGGACAGTTTATGGCTACACCTTC
j_gene: TRBJ2-1; d_gene: TRBD2; v_gene: TRBV19; abundance: once; CDR3aa: CASSIDASGSYNEQFF; CDR3nt: TGTGCCAGTAGTATAGACGCTAGCGGGAGTTACAATGAGCAGTTCTTC
j_gene: TRBJ1-2; d_gene: TRBD1; v_gene: TRBV5-8; abundance: few; CDR3aa: CASSLGQGVRYTF; CDR3nt: TGTGCCAGCAGCTTAGGACAGGGAGTACGCTACACCTTC
j_gene: TRBJ2-1; d_gene: .; v_gene: TRBV19; abundance: .; CDR3aa: CASSWTGNNEQFF; CDR3nt: TGTGCCAGTAGTTGGACCGGAAACAATGAGCAGTTCTTC
j_gene: TRBJ2-7; d_gene: TRBD1; v_gene: TRBV10-3; abundance: .; CDR3aa: CAISDPDRAIEQYF; CDR3nt: TGTGCCATCAGTGACCCGGACAGGGCAATAGAGCAGTACTTC
j_gene: TRBJ2-1; d_gene: .; v_gene: TRBV12-5; abundance: .; CDR3aa: CASGLGEGREQFF; CDR3nt: TGTGCTAGTGGTTTGGGAGAGGGACGTGAGCAGTTCTTC